This TCR beta chain was retrieved from a study of blood T cell repertoires in COVID-19. On the study more broadly: The United States, Italy and Spain supplied acute and convalescent COVID-19 samples. T cells, B-cell-depleted T cells, or PBMCs provided the cDNA or gDNA that served as material.

In the source study's methods: Cell counts per sample came from amplifying reference gene primers. Profiled with immunoSEQ multiplex PCR; TCRdb holds only in-frame clones, not every one. For V, J and clone size, that table is used; D and trimming come from the DNA. The sample includes tens of thousands of clones, 89% of them seen just once. This clone was seen only a few times. The CDR3 contains 16 residues. The V end lost 6 bases, the J end lost 1 base, and 16 bases lay between the germline ends. Germline CDR1 reads SNHLY; CDR2 reads FYNNEI. The sample consisted of peripheral blood. This chain joins TRBV2 and TRBJ2-1, with a tentative D call TRBD1 (8 bases). This TCR derives from a man between 60 and 75 years old with acute or convalescent COVID-19. The CDR3 DNA follows: TGTGCCAGCAGACCTGACAGGGGAGGGTCCTACAATGAGCAGTTCTTC. Its protein is CASRPDRGGSYNEQFF.